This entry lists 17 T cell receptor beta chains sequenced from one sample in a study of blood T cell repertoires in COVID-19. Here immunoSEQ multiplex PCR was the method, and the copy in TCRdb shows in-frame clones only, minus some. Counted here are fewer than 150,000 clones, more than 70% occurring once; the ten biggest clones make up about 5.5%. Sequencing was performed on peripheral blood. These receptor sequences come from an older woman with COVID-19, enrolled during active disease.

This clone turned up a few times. The CDR3 reads CASSQDWGQGVETQYF. DNA for the CDR3: TGTGCCAGCAGCCAAGATTGGGGACAGGGGGTAGAGACCCAGTACTTC. This sequence joins TRBV3-1 (or the pseudogene TRBV3-2) and TRBJ2-5, with 11 bases lining up with TRBD1. Germline-derived CDR1 and CDR2 are LGHDT and YNNKEL (reference sequence). Trimming removed 0 bases from V and 4 bases from J; junction bases left unmatched: 4. CDR3 length: 16 residues.

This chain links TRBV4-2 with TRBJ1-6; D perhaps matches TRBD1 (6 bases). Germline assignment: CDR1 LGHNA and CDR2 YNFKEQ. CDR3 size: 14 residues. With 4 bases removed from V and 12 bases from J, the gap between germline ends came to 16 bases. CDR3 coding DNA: TGTGCCAGCAGCCCAGTAGGGGGGGAAGAACCCCTCCACTTT. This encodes CASSPVGGEEPLHF.

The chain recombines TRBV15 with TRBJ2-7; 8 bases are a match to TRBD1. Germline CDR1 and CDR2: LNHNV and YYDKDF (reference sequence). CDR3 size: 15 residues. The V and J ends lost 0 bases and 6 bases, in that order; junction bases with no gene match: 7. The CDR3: CATSRDVDRASEQYF. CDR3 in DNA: TGTGCCACCAGCAGAGATGTGGACAGGGCCTCCGAGCAGTACTTC.

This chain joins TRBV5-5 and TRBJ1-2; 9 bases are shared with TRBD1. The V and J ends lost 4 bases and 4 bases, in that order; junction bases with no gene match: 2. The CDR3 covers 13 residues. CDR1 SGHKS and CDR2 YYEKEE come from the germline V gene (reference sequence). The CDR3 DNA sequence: TGTGCCAGCAGCCGACAGGGGGTCTATGGCTACACCTTC. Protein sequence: CASSRQGVYGYTF.

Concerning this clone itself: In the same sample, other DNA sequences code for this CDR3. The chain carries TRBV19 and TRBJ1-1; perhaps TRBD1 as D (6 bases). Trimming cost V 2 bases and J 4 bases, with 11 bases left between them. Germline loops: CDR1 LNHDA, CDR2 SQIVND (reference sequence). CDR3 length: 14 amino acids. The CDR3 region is CASSIQGRGTEAFF. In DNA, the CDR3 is TGTGCCAGTAGTATACAGGGGCGCGGCACTGAAGCTTTCTTT. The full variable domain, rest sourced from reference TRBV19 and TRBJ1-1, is DGGITQSPKYLFRKEGQNVTLSCEQNLNHDAMYWYRQDPGQGLRLIYYSQIVNDFQKGDIAEGYSVSREKKESFPLTVTSAQKNPTAFYLCASSIQGRGTEAFFGQGTRLTVV.

The CDR3 DNA sequence: TGTGCCAGCAGCTTAACGGGGGGGCCAAATGAGCAGTTCTTC. Translated, it gives CASSLTGGPNEQFF. The V gene is TRBV11-2, the J gene TRBJ2-1, with 8 nucleotides matching TRBD2. V lost 2 bases, J lost 7 bases, and 4 bases stayed unmatched. The germline CDR1 and CDR2 sequences are SGHAT and FQNNGV. CDR3 length: 14 residues.

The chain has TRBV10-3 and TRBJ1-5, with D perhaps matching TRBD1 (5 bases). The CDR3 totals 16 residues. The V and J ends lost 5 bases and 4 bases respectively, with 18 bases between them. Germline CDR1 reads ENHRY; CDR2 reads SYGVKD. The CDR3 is CAISREGDIVNQPQHF. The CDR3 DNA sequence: TGTGCCATCAGTAGAGAAGGGGATATCGTTAATCAGCCCCAGCATTTT.

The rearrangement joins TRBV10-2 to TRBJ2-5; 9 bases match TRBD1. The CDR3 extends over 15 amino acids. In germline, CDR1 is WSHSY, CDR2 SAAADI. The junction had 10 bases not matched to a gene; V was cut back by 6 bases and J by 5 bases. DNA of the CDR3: TGCGCCAGCAGGGTGACAGGGGGAATAGGGGAGACCCAGTACTTC. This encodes CASRVTGGIGETQYF.

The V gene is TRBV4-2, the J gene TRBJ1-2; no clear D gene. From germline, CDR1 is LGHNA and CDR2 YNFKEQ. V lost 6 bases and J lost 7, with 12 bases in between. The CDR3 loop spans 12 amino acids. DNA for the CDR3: TGTGCCAGCAGTTTCGACAAGTCTGGCTACACCTTC. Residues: CASSFDKSGYTF.

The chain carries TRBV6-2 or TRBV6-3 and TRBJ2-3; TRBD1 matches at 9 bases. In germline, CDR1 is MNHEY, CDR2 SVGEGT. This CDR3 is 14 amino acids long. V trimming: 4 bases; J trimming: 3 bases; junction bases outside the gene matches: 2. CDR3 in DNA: TGTGCCAGCAGTTCGGGACAGGGAACAGATACGCAGTATTTT. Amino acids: CASSSGQGTDTQYF.

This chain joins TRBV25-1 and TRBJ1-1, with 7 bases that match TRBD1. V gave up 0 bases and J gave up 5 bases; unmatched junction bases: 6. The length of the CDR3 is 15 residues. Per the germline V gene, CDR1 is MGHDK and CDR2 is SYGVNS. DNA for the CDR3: TGTGCCAGCAGTGAATATACGGCAGGGGGGACTGAAGCTTTCTTT. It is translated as CASSEYTAGGTEAFF.

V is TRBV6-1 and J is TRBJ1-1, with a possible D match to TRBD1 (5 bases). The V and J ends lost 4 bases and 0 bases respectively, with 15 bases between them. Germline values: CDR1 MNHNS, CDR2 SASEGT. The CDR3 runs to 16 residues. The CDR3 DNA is TGTGCCAGCAGTGTCCGACAGACTCAACTGAACACTGAAGCTTTCTTT. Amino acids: CASSVRQTQLNTEAFF.

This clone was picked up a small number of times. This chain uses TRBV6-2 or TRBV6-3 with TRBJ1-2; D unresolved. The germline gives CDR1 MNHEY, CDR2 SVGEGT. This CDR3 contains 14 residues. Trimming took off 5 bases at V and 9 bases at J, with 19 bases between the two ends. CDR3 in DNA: TGTGCCAGCAGTCTTCCACAGATCCCGATGAGCTACACCTTC. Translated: CASSLPQIPMSYTF.

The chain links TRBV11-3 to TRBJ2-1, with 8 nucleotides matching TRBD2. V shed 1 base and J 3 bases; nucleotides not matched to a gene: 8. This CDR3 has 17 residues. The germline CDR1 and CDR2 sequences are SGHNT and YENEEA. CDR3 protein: CASSLGLAGPVYNEQFF. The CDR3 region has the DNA TGTGCCAGCAGCTTAGGGTTAGCGGGACCTGTCTACAATGAGCAGTTCTTC.

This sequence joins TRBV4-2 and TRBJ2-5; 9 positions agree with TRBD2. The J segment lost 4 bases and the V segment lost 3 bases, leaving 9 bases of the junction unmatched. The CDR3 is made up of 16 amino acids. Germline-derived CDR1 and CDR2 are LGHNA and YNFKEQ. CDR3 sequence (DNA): TGTGCCAGCAGCCACGTACTAGCGGGCAGGCCAGAGACCCAGTACTTC. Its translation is CASSHVLAGRPETQYF.

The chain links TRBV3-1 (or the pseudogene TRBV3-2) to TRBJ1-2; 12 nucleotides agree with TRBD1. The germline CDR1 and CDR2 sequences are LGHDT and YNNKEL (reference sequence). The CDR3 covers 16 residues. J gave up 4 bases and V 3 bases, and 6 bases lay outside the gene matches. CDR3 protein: CASSQAGQGASYGYTF. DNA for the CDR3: TGTGCCAGCAGCCAGGCGGGACAGGGGGCTTCCTATGGCTACACCTTC.

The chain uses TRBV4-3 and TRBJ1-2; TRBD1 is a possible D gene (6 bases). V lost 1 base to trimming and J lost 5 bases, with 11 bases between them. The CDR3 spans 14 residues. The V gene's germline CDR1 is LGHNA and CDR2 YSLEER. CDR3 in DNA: TGCGCCAGCAGCCAAGCGGGGGGCGTGTATGGCTACACCTTC. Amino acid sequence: CASSQAGGVYGYTF.